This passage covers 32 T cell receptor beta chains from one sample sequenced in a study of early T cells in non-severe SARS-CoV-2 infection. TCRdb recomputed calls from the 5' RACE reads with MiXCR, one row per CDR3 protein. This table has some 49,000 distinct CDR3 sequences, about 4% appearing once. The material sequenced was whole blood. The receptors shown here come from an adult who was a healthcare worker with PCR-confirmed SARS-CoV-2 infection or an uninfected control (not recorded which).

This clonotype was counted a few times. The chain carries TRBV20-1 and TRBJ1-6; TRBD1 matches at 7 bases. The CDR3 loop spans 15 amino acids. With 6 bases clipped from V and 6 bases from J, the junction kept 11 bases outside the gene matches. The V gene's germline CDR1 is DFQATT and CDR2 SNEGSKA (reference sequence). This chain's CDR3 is CSAITTGTANSPLHF. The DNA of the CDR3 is TGCAGTGCGATTACGACTGGGACAGCTAATTCACCCCTCCACTTT.

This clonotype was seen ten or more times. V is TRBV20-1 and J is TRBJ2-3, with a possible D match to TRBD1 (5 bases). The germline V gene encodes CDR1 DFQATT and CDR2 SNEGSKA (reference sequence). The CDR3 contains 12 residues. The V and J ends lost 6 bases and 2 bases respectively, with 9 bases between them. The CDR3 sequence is CSAQGFTDTQYF. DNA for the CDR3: TGCAGTGCCCAGGGTTTCACAGATACGCAGTATTTT.

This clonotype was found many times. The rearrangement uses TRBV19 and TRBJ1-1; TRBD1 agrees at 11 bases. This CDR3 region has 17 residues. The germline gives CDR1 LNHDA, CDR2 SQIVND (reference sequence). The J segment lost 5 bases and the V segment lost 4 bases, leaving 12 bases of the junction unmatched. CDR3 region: CASSRVPGQGGETEAFF. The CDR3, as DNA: TGTGCCAGTAGTAGAGTCCCGGGACAGGGGGGTGAGACTGAAGCTTTCTTT.

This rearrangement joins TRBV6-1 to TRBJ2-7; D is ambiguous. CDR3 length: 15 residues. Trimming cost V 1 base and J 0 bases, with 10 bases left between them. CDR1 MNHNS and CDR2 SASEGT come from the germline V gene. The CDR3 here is CASSEDLNISYEQYF. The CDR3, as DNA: TGTGCCAGCAGTGAAGACCTAAACATCTCCTACGAGCAGTACTTC.

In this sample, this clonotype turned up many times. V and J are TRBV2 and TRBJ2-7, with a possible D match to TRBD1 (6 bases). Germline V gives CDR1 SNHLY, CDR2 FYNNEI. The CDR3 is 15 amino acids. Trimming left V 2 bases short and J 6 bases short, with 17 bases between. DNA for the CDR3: TGTGCCAGCAGTGAATATTGGTCAGGGGACGGCGAGCAGTACTTC. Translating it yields CASSEYWSGDGEQYF.

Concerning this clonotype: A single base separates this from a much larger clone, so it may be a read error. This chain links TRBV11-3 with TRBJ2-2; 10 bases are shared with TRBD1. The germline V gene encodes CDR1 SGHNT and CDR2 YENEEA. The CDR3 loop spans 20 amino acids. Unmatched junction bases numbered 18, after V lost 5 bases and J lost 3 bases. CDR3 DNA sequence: TGTGCCAGCAGCACGCGAGGGACAGGGGCCTCTAACACGGACACCGGGGAGCTGTTTTTT. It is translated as CASSTRGTGASNTDTGELFF.

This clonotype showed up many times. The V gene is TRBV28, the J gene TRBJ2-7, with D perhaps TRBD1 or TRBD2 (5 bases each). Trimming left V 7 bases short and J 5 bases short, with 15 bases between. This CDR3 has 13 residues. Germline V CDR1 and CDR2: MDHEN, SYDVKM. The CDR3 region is CASTLSGPNEQYF. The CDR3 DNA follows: TGTGCCAGCACTCTTTCGGGACCCAACGAGCAGTACTTC.

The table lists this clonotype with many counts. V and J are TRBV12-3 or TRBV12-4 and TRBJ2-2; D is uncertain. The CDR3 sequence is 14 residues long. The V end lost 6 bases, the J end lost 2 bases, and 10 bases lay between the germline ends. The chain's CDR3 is CASSPTGNTGELFF. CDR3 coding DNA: TGTGCCAGCAGCCCGACTGGAAACACCGGGGAGCTGTTTTTT.

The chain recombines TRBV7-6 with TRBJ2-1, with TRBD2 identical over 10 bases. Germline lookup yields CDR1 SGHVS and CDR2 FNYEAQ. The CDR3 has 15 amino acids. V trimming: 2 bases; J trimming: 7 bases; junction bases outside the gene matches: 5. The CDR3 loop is CASSLTSGAGNEQFF. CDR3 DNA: TGTGCCAGCAGCTTAACTAGCGGGGCCGGGAATGAGCAGTTCTTC. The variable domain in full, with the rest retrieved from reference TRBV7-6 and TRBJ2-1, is GAGVSQSPRYKVTKRGQDVALRCDPISGHVSLYWYRQALGQGPEFLTYFNYEAQQDKSGLPNDRFSAERPEGSISTLTIQRTEQRDSAMYRCASSLTSGAGNEQFFGPGTRLTVL.

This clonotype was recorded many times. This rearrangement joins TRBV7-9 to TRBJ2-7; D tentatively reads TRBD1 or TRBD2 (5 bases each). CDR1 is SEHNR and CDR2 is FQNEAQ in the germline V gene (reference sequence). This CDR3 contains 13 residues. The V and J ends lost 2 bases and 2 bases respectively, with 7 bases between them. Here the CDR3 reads CASSLRGPYEQYF. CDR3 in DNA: TGTGCCAGCAGCTTAAGGGGACCCTACGAGCAGTACTTC.

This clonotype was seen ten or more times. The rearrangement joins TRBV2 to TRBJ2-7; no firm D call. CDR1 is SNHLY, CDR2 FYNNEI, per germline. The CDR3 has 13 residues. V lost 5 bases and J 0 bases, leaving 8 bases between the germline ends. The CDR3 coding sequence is TGTGCCAGCAGTCGTTGGAGCTCCTACGAGCAGTACTTC. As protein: CASSRWSSYEQYF. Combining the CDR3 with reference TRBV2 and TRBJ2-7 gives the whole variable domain EPEVTQTPSHQVTQMGQEVILRCVPISNHLYFYWYRQILGQKVEFLVSFYNNEISEKSEIFDDQFSVERPDGSNFTLKIRSTKLEDSAMYFCASSRWSSYEQYFGPGTRLTVT.

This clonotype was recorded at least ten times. The CDR3 DNA is TGCAGCGTTGATCTAGCGGGAGAGCGCGAGCAGTACTTC. This gives the protein CSVDLAGEREQYF. The V and J genes are TRBV29-1 and TRBJ2-7; 10 nucleotides agree with TRBD2. The CDR3 is 13 residues long. Looked up from germline, CDR1 is SQVTM and CDR2 is ANQGSEA. V shed 3 bases and J 6 bases; nucleotides not matched to a gene: 5.

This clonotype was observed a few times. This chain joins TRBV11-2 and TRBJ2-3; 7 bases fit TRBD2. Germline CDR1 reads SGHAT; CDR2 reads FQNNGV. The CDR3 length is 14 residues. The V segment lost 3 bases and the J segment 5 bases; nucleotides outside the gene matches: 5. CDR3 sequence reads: CASSLGGAIDTQYF. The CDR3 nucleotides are TGTGCCAGCAGCTTGGGAGGGGCGATAGATACGCAGTATTTT. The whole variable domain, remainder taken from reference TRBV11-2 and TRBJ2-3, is EAGVAQSPRYKIIEKRQSVAFWCNPISGHATLYWYQQILGQGPKLLIQFQNNGVVDDSQLPKDRFSAERLKGVDSTLKIQPAKLEDSAVYLCASSLGGAIDTQYFGPGTRLTVL.

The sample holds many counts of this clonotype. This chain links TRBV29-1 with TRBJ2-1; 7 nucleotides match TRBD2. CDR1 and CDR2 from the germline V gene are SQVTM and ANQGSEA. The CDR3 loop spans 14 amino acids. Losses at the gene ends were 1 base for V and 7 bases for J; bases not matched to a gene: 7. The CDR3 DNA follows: TGCAGCGTTGAAGTGGCGGGAGTAGGGAATGAGCAGTTCTTC. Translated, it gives CSVEVAGVGNEQFF.

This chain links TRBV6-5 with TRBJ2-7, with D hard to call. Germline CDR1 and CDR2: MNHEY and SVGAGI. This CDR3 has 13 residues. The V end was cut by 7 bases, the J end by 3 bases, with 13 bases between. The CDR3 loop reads CASTSSGVYEQYF. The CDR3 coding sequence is TGTGCCAGCACCTCATCCGGAGTCTACGAGCAGTACTTC.

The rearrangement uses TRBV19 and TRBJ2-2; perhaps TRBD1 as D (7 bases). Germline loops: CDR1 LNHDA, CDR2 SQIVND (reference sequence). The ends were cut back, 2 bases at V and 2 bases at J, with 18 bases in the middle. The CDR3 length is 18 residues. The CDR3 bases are TGTGCCAGTAGTATAATGCATGGCGGGACAGTTAACACCGGGGAGCTGTTTTTT. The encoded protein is CASSIMHGGTVNTGELFF.

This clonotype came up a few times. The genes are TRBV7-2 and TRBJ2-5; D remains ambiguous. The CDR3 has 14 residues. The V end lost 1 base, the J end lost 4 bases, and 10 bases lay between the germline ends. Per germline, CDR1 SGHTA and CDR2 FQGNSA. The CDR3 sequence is CASSLVWQPETQYF. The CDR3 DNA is TGTGCCAGCAGCTTAGTGTGGCAGCCAGAGACCCAGTACTTC.

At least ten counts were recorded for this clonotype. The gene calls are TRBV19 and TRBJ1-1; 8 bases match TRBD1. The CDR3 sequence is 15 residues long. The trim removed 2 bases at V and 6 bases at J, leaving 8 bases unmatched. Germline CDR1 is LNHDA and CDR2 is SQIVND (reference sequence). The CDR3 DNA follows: TGTGCCAGTAGTATACTCGGCGGACAGGGCGCTGAAGCTTTCTTT. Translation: CASSILGGQGAEAFF.

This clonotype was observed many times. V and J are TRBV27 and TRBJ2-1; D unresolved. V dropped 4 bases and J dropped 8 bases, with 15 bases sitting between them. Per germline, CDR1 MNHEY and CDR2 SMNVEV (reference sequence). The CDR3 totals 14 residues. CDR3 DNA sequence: TGTGCCAGCAGTTCCTGGGGAAGGGTCGATGAGCAGTTCTTC. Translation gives CASSSWGRVDEQFF.

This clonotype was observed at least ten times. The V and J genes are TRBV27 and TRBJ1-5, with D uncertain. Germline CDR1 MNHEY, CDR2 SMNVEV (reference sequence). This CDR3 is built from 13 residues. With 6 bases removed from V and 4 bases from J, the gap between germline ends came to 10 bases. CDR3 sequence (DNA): TGTGCCAGCAGCTTAGACAAGAATCAGCCCCAGCATTTT. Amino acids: CASSLDKNQPQHF.

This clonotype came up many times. CDR3 sequence (DNA): TGTGCCAGCAGCCCCCAGGGTGTGGGAAACACCATATATTTT. Protein product: CASSPQGVGNTIYF. The chain employs TRBV7-8 and TRBJ1-3, with D tentatively TRBD1 (5 bases). The CDR3 contains 14 residues. From germline, CDR1 is SGHVS and CDR2 FQNEAQ. V lost 5 bases to trimming and J lost 4 bases, with 12 bases between them. The full variable domain, its missing parts supplied by reference TRBV7-8 and TRBJ1-3, is GAGVSQSPRYKVAKRGQDVALRCDPISGHVSLFWYQQALGQGPEFLTYFQNEAQLDKSGLPSDRFFAERPEGSVSTLKIQRTQQEDSAVYLCASSPQGVGNTIYFGEGSWLTVV.

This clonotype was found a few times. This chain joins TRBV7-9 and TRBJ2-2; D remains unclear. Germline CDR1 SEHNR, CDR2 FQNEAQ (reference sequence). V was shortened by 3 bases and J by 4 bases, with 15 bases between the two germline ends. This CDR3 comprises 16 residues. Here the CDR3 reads CASSFYPVKPTGELFF. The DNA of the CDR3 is TGTGCCAGCAGCTTTTACCCCGTAAAACCCACCGGGGAGCTGTTTTTT.

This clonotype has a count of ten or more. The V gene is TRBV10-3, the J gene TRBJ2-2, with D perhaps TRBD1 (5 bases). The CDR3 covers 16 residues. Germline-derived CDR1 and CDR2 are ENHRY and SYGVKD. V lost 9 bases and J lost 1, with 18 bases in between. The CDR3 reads CAILPGWGQNTGELFF. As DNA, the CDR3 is TGTGCCATACTACCAGGCTGGGGCCAGAACACCGGGGAGCTGTTTTTT.

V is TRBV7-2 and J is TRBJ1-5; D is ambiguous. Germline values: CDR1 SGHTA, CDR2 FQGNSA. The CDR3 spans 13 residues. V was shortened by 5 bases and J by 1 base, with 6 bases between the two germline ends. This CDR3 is CASSPNSNQPQHF. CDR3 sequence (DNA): TGTGCCAGCAGCCCTAACAGCAATCAGCCCCAGCATTTT.

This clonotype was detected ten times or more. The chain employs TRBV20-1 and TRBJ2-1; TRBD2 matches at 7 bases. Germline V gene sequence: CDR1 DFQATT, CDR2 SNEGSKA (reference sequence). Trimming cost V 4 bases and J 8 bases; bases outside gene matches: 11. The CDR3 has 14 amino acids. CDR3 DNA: TGCAGTGCTAATGGCGGGAGAGGTTACGATGAGCAGTTCTTC. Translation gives CSANGGRGYDEQFF.

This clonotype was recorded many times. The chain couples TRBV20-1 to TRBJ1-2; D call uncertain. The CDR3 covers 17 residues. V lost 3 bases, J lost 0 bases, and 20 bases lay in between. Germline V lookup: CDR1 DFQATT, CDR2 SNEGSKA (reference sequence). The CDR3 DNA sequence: TGCAGTGCTAGCCCAACAGCGGGGTATACCACTAACTATGGCTACACCTTC. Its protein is CSASPTAGYTTNYGYTF.

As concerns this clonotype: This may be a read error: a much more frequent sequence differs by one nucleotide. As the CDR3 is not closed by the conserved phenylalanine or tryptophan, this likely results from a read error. The CDR3, as DNA: TGCAGTGCGAAGCGGGATACCTACGAGCAGTACCTC. Its translation: CSAKRDTYEQYL. V gene TRBV20-1 combines with J gene TRBJ2-7; 7 bases agree with TRBD2. Germline V CDR1 and CDR2: DFQATT, SNEGSKA (reference sequence). This CDR3 is 12 amino acids long. After removal of 6 bases from V and 2 bases from J, the junction contained 4 bases not matched to a gene.

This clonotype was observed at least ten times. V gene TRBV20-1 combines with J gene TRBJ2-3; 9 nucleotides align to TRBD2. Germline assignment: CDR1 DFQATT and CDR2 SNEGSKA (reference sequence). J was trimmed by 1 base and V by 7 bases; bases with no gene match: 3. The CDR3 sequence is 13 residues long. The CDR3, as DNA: TGCAGTGAGACTAGCGGAGGCACAGATACGCAGTATTTT. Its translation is CSETSGGTDTQYF.

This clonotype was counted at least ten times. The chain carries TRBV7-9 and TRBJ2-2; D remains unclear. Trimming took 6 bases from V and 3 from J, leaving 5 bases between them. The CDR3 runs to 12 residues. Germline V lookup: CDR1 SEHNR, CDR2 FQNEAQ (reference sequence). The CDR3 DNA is TGTGCCAGCAGTTGGGACACCGGGGAGCTGTTTTTT. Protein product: CASSWDTGELFF.

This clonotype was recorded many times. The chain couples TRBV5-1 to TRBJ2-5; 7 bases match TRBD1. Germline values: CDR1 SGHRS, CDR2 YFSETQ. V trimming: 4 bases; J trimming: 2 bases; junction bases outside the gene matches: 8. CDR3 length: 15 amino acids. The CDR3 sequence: CASSLGGQTQETQYF. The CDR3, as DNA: TGCGCCAGCAGCCTAGGGGGACAGACGCAAGAGACCCAGTACTTC. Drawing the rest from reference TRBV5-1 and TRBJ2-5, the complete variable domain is KAGVTQTPRYLIKTRGQQVTLSCSPISGHRSVSWYQQTPGQGLQFLFEYFSETQRNKGNFPGRFSGRQFSNSRSEMNVSTLELGDSALYLCASSLGGQTQETQYFGPGTRLLVL.

CDR3 nucleotide sequence: TGCGCCAGCAGCTTCACCGGGACAGCGTTGTACGAGCAGTACTTC. Encoded protein: CASSFTGTALYEQYF. This chain links TRBV5-1 with TRBJ2-7; 7 bases line up with TRBD1. V lost 2 bases to trimming and J lost 4 bases; unmatched junction nucleotides: 9. CDR1 and CDR2 from the germline V gene are SGHRS and YFSETQ. The CDR3 covers 15 residues.

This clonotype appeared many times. CDR3 coding DNA: TGTGCCACCAGTGGACAGGGGGCTTTTCATGAGCAGTTCTTC. Its translation is CATSGQGAFHEQFF. The chain recombines TRBV24-1 with TRBJ2-1; 10 bases are shared with TRBD1. Per germline, CDR1 KGHDR and CDR2 SFDVKD. The CDR3 is made up of 14 amino acids. The V segment lost 5 bases and the J segment 8 bases; nucleotides outside the gene matches: 5.